The clone carrying this T cell receptor (beta chain) was seen only once. Its target is not known. This specimen belongs to a study of shared clonotypes between healthy human individuals. Study at large: CD4 naive cells filled three plates per donor, CD4 memory three, CD8 naive two and CD8 memory one. Broader study findings: Non-shared clonotypes showed lower generation probabilities than clonotypes common to all four donors.

In germline, CDR1 is MGHRA, CDR2 YSYEKL. The CDR3 spans 18 residues. Trimming took 0 bases from V and 0 from J, leaving 15 bases between them. The table came from immunoSEQ multiplex PCR; TCRdb's copy has only in-frame clones and leaves some out. The repertoire holds about 690,000 clones, with less than 95% as singletons. The chain carries TRBV4-1 and TRBJ1-5; no clear D gene. Source material: memory CD8+ T cells from PBMCs. Subset in this sample: CD45RO+ cells pooled with CCR7-negative TemRA cells. The TCR sequence derives from a man between 18 and 29 years old in good health. Some clones in this sample may be carry-over from other donors' samples. This CDR3 reads CASSQEYGRRTSNQPQHF. CDR3 in DNA: TGCGCCAGCAGCCAAGAATATGGCAGGCGTACTAGCAATCAGCCCCAGCATTTT.